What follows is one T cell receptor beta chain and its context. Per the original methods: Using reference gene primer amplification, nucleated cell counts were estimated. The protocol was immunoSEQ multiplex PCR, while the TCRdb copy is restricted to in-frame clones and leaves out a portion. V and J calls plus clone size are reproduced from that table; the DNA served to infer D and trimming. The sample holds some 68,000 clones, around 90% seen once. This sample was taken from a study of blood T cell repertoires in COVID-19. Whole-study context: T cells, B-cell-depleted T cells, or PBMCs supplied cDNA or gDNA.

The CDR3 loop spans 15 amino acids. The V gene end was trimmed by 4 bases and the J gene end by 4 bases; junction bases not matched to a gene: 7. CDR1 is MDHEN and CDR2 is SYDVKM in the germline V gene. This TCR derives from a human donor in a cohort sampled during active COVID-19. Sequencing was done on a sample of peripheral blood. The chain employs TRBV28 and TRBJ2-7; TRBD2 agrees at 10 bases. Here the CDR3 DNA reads TGTGCCAGCAGTTCTTCAGCGGGAGGGATGTACGAGCAGTACTTC. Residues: CASSSSAGGMYEQYF.